The rows below give T cell receptor delta chains drawn from one sample of a study of Vδ1+ human thymocytes. TCRdb reanalyzed the multiplex PCR reads using CATT. The data contain 70,000 to 90,000 delta-chain clones, about 38% of them singletons. Sequencing was performed on Vdelta1+ gamma-delta thymocytes from the thymus. These receptors all come from a boy younger than two who had congenital heart surgery. CDR3s include the opening cysteine and the closing phenylalanine or tryptophan. The D gene is left open where the match is weak. Rows give clone size only sometimes, using once, few, many, or a class for an expanded clone.

-	TRDJ1	TRDV3	-	TGTGCCCTTTCCTCTACGTTGCTGGGGATTCCTCGTTTGGCCGATAAACTCATCTTT	CALSSTLLGIPRLADKLIF
TRDD3	TRDJ1	TRDV1	-	TGTGCTCTTGGGGAACTCGAGGGGGTCTGGGGGATACGCGGCACCGATAAACTCATCTTT	CALGELEGVWGIRGTDKLIF
-	TRDJ1	TRDV1	-	TGTGCTCTTGGGGAACTAGCTTCGATTGACTACTTCGGGGATCGGGGTCGATTTTCCGATAAACTCATCTTT	CALGELASIDYFGDRGRFSDKLIF
-	TRDJ1	TRDV1	-	TGTGCTCTTGGGGAACCCCCCTTGGAGTACACCGATAAACTCATCTTT	CALGEPPLEYTDKLIF
TRDD3	TRDJ1	TRDV1	few	TGTGCTCTTGGGGAACCGTATTCCAAGCTACTTTCCTGGGGGTCGGGGGTCGATAAACTCATCTTT	CALGEPYSKLLSWGSGVDKLIF
TRDD2	TRDJ1	TRDV1	-	TGTGCTCTTGGGGTCGATCCTTCCTACGGGAGGACCCGCTACACCGATAAACTCATCTTT	CALGVDPSYGRTRYTDKLIF
-	TRDJ2	TRDV2	many	TGTGCCTGTGACCACCCGTTTCCTAGAAGTCTCGCAGTTACAGCACAACTCTTCTTT	CACDHPFPRSLAVTAQLFF
-	TRDJ1	TRDV1	once	TGTGCTCTTGGGGATGGAATGGGGGGACCGAGCGGGACCGATAAACTCATCTTT	CALGDGMGGPSGTDKLIF
TRDD3	TRDJ1	TRDV1	-	TGTGCTCTTGGGGACCCGCTGGGGGACACCGATAAACTCATCTTT	CALGDPLGDTDKLIF
TRDD3	TRDJ1	TRDV2	few	TGTGCCTGTGACACCGGGTATGACCGGGTACTGGGGGATAAAAAGTTTATCGATAAACTCATCTTT	CACDTGYDRVLGDKKFIDKLIF
TRDD3	TRDJ1	TRDV1	once	TGTGCTCTTGGGGAACCGCTGGGGGATACGTACGGTAAACTCATCTTT	CALGEPLGDTYGKLIF
TRDD3	TRDJ1	TRDV1	once	TGTGCTCTTGGGGAAGTGCTTAGGTGGAACTGGGGAGGAGGGTTTTTTACCGATAAACTCATCTTT	CALGEVLRWNWGGGFFTDKLIF
-	TRDJ1	TRDV3	-	TGTGCCTTTCGGCCCCAAGATGGGGGTCGTCCCCTTTTGTACACCGATAAACTCATCTTT	CAFRPQDGGRPLLYTDKLIF
-	TRDJ1	TRDV1	few	TGTGCTCTTGGGGAACTAAAAGGGGTTTCCTACGGGCCGGGGGGGACCGACACCGATAAACTCATCTTT	CALGELKGVSYGPGGTDTDKLIF
-	TRDJ1	TRDV1	-	TGTGCTCTTGGGGGACAAAAGGGATCCTTCCTAAGGGGGTACTGGGGCCAGTACACCGATAAACTCATCTTT	CALGGQKGSFLRGYWGQYTDKLIF
-	TRDJ1	TRDV1	-	TGTGCTCTTGGGGAATCCCCCTACCGGAACCGCCACAGACTGGTGTACACCGATAAACTCATCTTT	CALGESPYRNRHRLVYTDKLIF
TRDD3	TRDJ1	TRDV1	few	TGTGCTCTTGGGTGGGGTCCTCCGGGGGATAAATCGTACACCGATAAACTCATCTTT	CALGWGPPGDKSYTDKLIF
-	TRDJ1	TRDV1	-	TGTGCTCTTGGGACACACCTCGGCTCTCCTCCGTACTGGGTGGGATGGTCGACCGATAAACTCATCTTT	CALGTHLGSPPYWVGWSTDKLIF
TRDD2	TRDJ1	TRDV1	-	TGTGCTCTTGGGGAAAAGGCCCACCCGTATTTTCCTACTTGGTACGGGTGCCCCTCTCCTTGCCCGTACACCGATAAACTCATCTTT	CALGEKAHPYFPTWYGCPSPCPYTDKLIF
TRDD2	TRDJ1	TRDV1	-	TGTGCTCTTGGGGAGACGCCCCCCTTCCTACAACCCCTGGGTACCGATAAACTCATCTTT	CALGETPPFLQPLGTDKLIF
TRDD3	TRDJ1	TRDV1	few	TGTGCTCTTGGGGAACTAGGGCGAGGATACGCGTTTGCCGATAAACTCATCTTT	CALGELGRGYAFADKLIF
-	TRDJ1	TRDV1	-	TGTGCTCTTGGGGCAACCCACCCTCCTATTCTACCTCAGTACACCGATAAACTCATCTTT	CALGATHPPILPQYTDKLIF
TRDD3	TRDJ3	TRDV2	-	TGTGCCTGTGACTCCTGTACTGGGGGATGGAGCTCCTGGGACACCCGACAGATGTTTTTC	CACDSCTGGWSSWDTRQMFF
-	TRDJ1	TRDV1	-	TGTGCTCTTGGGGAAAATATCAATGGGCCTTCCGCAGTGTGTGTGGGGATGTACACCGATAAACTCATCTTT	CALGENINGPSAVCVGMYTDKLIF
-	TRDJ1	TRDV1	-	TGTGCTCTTGAGGAATTCCTTCCTAATGTGGTGGGGGAAGATTCCGTCGTCGATAAACTCATCTTT	CALEEFLPNVVGEDSVVDKLIF
TRDD3	TRDJ1	TRDV1	-	TGTGCTCTTGGGGTAGCTTCCCCTTGTCCTACTCCCTACTGGGGGATACGGGCCGATAAACTCATCTTT	CALGVASPCPTPYWGIRADKLIF
TRDD3	TRDJ1	TRDV2	-	TGTGCCTGTGACACCCTTTCCTGTACTGGGGGTTCCAGGTACACCGATAAACTCATCTTT	CACDTLSCTGGSRYTDKLIF
-	TRDJ1	TRDV1	-	TGTGCTCTTGGGGAACTACAGTACAGTACGCCTAGGTACACCGATAAACTCATCTTT	CALGELQYSTPRYTDKLIF
TRDD3	TRDJ1	TRDV1	-	TGTGCTCTTGGGGAACCGTCTCGCCCAGGGGGGATACGTGGCACCGATAAACTCATCTTT	CALGEPSRPGGIRGTDKLIF
TRDD3	TRDJ1	TRDV1	-	TGTGCTCTTGGGGAACGCTGGGTCCATCGGTACTGGGGGATACCTTACACCGATAAACTCATCTTT	CALGERWVHRYWGIPYTDKLIF
TRDD3	TRDJ1	TRDV1	few	TGTGCCCTTGGGGGCTCGCCCCCGGGGGATAAAGGTACGGGGGACACCGATAAACTCATCTTT	CALGGSPPGDKGTGDTDKLIF
-	TRDJ1	TRDV1	few	TGTGCTCTTGGGGAACATACCGATAAACTCATCTTT	CALGEHTDKLIF
TRDD3	TRDJ1	TRDV1	once	TGTGCTCTTGGGGACGTTCCTCCAGGGGGATACGCGGGTCCCGATAAACTCATCTTT	CALGDVPPGGYAGPDKLIF
-	TRDJ1	TRDV1	-	TGTGCTCTTGGGGAACCCCCACCTGGTTCCTGGTGGACCGATAAACTCATCTTT	CALGEPPPGSWWTDKLIF
TRDD3	TRDJ1	TRDV1	few	TGTGCTCTTGGGGAACCTTCCTCAATCGGGGATACGGAAGATAAACTCATCTTT	CALGEPSSIGDTEDKLIF
TRDD3	TRDJ1	TRDV1	-	TGTGCTCTTGGGGAGATTCCTACGCCCTACCGGGGGATACCGGTCGCTTACACCGATAAACTCATCTTT	CALGEIPTPYRGIPVAYTDKLIF
TRDD3	TRDJ1	TRDV1	few	TGTGCTCTTGGGGAAATTCGAAAGGGGCCACTGGGGGAGTACACCGATAAACTCATCTTT	CALGEIRKGPLGEYTDKLIF
TRDD3	TRDJ1	TRDV1	-	TGTGCTCTTGGGGAAGGATTCGGAGAGGTGGGGGATTTAATCGATAAACTCATCTTT	CALGEGFGEVGDLIDKLIF